The T cell receptor beta chain described here comes from a study of shared clonotypes between healthy human individuals. Study-wide background: Three plates were used per donor for CD4 naive, three for CD4 memory, two for CD8 naive and one for CD8 memory. Study-wide results and limits: Of the naive CD4 clonotypes, around 4.8% were shared across four donors.

Profiled with immunoSEQ multiplex PCR; TCRdb holds only in-frame clones, not every one. This table holds about 1.9 million clones, just under 95% found once. CDR1 and CDR2 from the germline V gene are LGHNA and YNFKEQ. Trimming removed 0 bases at V and 5 bases at J, with 8 bases between. The CDR3 extends over 14 amino acids. Terminally differentiated effector memory CD45RA+ cells were left out of the naive CD8 fraction, which was CD45RO-negative and positively selected for CCR7. Donation came from healthy HIV-negative adults that had no recent acute infections or vaccinations. Donors were Caucasian adults residing in Nashville, Tennessee, USA. This clone was observed once. As yet, its antigen is unknown.

This TCR derives from a young man in good health. Some clones in this sample may be carry-over from other donors' samples. Input material: naive CD8+ T cells from PBMCs. The V and J genes are TRBV4-2 and TRBJ2-1; D is unclear. CDR3 nucleotide sequence: TGTGCCAGCAGCCAAGATACCGGAAACAATGAGCAGTTCTTC. This codes for CASSQDTGNNEQFF.